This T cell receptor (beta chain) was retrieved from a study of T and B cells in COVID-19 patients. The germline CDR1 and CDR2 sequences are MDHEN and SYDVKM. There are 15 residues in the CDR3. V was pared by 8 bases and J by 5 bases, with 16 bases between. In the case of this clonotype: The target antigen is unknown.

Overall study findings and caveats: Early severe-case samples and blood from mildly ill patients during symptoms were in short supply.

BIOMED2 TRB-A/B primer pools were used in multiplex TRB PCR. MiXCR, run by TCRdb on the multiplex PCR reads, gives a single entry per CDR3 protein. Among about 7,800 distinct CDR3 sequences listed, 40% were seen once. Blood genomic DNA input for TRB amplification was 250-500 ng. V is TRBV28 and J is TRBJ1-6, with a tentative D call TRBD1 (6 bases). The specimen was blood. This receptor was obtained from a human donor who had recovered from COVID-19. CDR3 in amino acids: CASAQPRTDNSPLHF. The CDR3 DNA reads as TGTGCCAGCGCACAACCACGGACAGATAATTCACCCCTCCACTTT.